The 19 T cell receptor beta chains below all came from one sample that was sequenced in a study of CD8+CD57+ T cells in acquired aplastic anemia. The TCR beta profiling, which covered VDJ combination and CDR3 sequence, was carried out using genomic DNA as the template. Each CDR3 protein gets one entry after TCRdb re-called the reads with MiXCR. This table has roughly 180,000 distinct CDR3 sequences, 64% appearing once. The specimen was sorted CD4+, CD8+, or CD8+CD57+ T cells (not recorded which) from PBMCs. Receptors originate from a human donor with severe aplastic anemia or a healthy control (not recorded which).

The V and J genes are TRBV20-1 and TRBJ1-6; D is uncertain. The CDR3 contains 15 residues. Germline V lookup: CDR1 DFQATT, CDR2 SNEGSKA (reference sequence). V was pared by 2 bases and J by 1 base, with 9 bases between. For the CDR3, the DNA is TGCAGTGCTAGACCCGGGGAATCCTATAATTCACCCCTCCACTTT. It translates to CSARPGESYNSPLHF.

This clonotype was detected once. This chain's CDR3 is CASSMTEQETQYF. CDR3 nucleotide sequence: TGTGCCAGTAGCATGACAGAACAAGAGACCCAGTACTTC. The J gene is TRBJ2-5, the V gene TRBV19; D perhaps matches TRBD1 (5 bases). This CDR3 region has 13 residues. Per germline, CDR1 LNHDA and CDR2 SQIVND (reference sequence). The V end was cut by 6 bases, the J end by 2 bases, with 10 bases between.

The CDR3: CATSRERRQGGNQPQHF. CDR3 coding DNA: TGTGCCACCAGCAGAGAGCGTCGGCAGGGAGGCAATCAGCCCCAGCATTTT. The V gene is TRBV15, the J gene TRBJ1-5; a weak D match, TRBD1 (5 bases). Germline CDR1 reads LNHNV; CDR2 reads YYDKDF (reference sequence). V was pared by 0 bases and J by 2 bases, with 14 bases between. The CDR3 is 17 residues long. The variable domain in full, with the rest retrieved from reference TRBV15 and TRBJ1-5, is DAMVIQNPRYQVTQFGKPVTLSCSQTLNHNVMYWYQQKSSQAPKLLFHYYDKDFNNEADTPDNFQSRRPNTSFCFLDIRSPGLGDTAMYLCATSRERRQGGNQPQHFGDGTRLSIL.

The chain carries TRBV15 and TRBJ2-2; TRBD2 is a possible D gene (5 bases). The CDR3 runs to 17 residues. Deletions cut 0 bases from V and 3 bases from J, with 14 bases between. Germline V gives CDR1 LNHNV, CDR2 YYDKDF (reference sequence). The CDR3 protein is CATSRDYGGVDTGELFF. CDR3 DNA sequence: TGTGCCACCAGCAGAGATTACGGAGGCGTAGACACCGGGGAGCTGTTTTTT. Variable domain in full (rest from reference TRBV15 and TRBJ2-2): DAMVIQNPRYQVTQFGKPVTLSCSQTLNHNVMYWYQQKSSQAPKLLFHYYDKDFNNEADTPDNFQSRRPNTSFCFLDIRSPGLGDTAMYLCATSRDYGGVDTGELFFGEGSRLTVL.

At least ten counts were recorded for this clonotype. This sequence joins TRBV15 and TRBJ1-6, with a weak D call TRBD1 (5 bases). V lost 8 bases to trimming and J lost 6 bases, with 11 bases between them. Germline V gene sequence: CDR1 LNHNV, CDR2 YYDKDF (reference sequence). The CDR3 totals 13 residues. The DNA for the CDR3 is TGTGCCACCCGGGACCCCCCTAATTCACCCCTCCACTTT. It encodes CATRDPPNSPLHF.

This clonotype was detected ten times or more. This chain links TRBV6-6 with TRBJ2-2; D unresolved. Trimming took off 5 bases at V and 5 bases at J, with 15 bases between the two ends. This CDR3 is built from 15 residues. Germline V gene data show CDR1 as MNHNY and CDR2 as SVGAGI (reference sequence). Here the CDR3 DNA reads TGTGCCAGCAGTACCTCATCGATTTGGACCGGGGAGCTGTTTTTT. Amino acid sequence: CASSTSSIWTGELFF.

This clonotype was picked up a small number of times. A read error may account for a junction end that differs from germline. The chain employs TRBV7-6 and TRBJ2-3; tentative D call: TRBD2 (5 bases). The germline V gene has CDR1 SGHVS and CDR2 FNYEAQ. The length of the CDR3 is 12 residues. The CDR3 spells CASSLEGNEQYF. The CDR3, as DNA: TGTGCTAGCAGCTTAGAGGGAAATGAGCAGTATTTT.

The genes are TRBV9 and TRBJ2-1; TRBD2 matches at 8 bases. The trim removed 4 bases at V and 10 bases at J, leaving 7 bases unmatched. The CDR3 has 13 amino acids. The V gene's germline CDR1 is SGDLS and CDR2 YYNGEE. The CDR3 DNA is TGTGCCAGCAGCTCTGGACTAGCTGCCGAGCAGTTCTTC. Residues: CASSSGLAAEQFF.

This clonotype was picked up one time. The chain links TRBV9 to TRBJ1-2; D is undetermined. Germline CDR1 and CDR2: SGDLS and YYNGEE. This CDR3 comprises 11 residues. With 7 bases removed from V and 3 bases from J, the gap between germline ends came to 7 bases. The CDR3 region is CASSGDYGYTF. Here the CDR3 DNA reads TGTGCCAGCTCGGGAGACTATGGCTACACCTTC. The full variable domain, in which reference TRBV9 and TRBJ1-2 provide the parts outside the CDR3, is DSGVTQTPKHLITATGQRVTLRCSPRSGDLSVYWYQQSLDQGLQFLIQYYNGEERAKGNILERFSAQQFPDLHSELNLSSLELGDSALYFCASSGDYGYTFGSGTRLTVV.

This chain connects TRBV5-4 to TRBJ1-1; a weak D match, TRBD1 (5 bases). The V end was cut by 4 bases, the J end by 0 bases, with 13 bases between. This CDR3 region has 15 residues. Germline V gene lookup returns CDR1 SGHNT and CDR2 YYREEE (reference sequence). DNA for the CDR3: TGTGCCAGCAGCCGGGTGGGGGGAATGAACACTGAAGCTTTCTTT. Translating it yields CASSRVGGMNTEAFF.

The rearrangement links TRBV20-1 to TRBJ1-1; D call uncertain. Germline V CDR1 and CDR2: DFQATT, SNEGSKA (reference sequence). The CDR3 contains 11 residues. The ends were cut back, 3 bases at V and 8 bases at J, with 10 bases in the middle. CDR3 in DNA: TGCAGTGCTAGCCCCAGCTTAGAAGCTTTCTTT. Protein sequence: CSASPSLEAFF.

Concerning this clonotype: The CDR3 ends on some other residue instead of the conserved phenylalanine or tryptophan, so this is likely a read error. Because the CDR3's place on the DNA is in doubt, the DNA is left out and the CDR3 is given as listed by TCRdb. The chain's CDR3 is CASSSYRVRKV. The V and J genes are TRBV27 and TRBJ1-1; the D segment call TRBD1 is taken from the table without a DNA check. The CDR3 is 11 residues long, counting both termini. CDR1 is MNHEY, CDR2 SMNVEV, per germline (reference sequence).

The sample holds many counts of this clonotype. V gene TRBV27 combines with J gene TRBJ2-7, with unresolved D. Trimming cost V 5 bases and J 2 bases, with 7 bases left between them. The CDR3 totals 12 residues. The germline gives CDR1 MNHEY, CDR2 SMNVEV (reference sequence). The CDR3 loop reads CASSPDAYEQYF. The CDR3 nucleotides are TGTGCCAGCAGTCCAGATGCCTACGAGCAGTACTTC.

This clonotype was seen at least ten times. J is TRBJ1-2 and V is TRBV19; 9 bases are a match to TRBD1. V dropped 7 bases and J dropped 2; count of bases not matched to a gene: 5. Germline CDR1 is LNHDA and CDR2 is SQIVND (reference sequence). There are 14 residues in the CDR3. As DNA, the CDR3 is TGTGCCAGTAACACAGGGGGCCAGAACTATGGCTACACCTTC. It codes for CASNTGGQNYGYTF.

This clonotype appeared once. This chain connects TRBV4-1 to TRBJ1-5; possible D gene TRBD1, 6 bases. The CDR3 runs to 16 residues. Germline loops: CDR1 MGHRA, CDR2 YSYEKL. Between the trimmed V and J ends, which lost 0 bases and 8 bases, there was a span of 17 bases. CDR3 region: CASSQDLETGGKPQHF. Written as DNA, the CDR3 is TGCGCCAGCAGCCAAGATTTAGAGACAGGAGGCAAGCCCCAGCATTTT.

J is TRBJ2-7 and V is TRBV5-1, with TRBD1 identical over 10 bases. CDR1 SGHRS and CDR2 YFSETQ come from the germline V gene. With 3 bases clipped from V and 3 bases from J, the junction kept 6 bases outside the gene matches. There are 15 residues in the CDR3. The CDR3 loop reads CASSSPGTGDYEQYF. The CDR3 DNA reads TGCGCCAGCAGCTCTCCCGGGACAGGGGACTACGAGCAGTACTTC.

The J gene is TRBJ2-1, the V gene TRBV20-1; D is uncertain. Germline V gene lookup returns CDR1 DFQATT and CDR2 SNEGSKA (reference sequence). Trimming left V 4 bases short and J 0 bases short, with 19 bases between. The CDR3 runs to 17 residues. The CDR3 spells CSAKRLGPTTSYNEQFF. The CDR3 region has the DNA TGCAGTGCTAAAAGATTGGGCCCAACGACCTCCTACAATGAGCAGTTCTTC.

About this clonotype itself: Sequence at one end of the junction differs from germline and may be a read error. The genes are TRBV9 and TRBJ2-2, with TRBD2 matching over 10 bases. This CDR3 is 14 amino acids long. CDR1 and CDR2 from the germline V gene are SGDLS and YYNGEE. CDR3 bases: TGCGCCAGCAGCGCCGGGACTAGCGACAATGAGCTGTTTTTT. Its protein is CASSAGTSDNELFF.

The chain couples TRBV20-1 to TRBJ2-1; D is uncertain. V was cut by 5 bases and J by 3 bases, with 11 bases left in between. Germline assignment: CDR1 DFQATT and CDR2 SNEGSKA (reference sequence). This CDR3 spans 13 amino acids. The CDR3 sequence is CSAPASDYNEQFF. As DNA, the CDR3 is TGCAGTGCTCCCGCATCGGACTACAATGAGCAGTTCTTC.